This is a list of T cell receptor beta chains from one sample in a study of T-cell memory formation after mild COVID-19. Using its own MiXCR run on the 5' RACE reads, TCRdb lists one record per CDR3 protein. Of a few hundred thousand distinct CDR3 sequences listed, approximately 15% are singletons. The sample was PBMCs or a T cell subset sorted from them (not recorded which). The receptor set was obtained from a man between 18 and 29 years old who had mild COVID-19 (a few samples of this study predate the infection). Cell type and time point are not known. CDR3s include the opening cysteine and the closing phenylalanine or tryptophan. D genes are given only for firm matches. A clone size is listed for some rows: how often the clone was seen (once, few, many), or a class if it is expanded.

D: TRBD2; J: TRBJ2-5; V: TRBV7-2; size: NA; CDR3: CASSAGLVQETQYF; DNA: TGTGCCAGCAGCGCCGGACTAGTCCAAGAGACCCAGTACTTC
D: NA; J: TRBJ2-7; V: TRBV5-1; size: many; CDR3: CASSLEGPTVSYEQYF; DNA: TGCGCCAGCAGCTTGGAGGGACCGACCGTGTCCTACGAGCAGTACTTC
D: NA; J: TRBJ1-1; V: TRBV5-1; size: few; CDR3: CASSPEGGIEAFF; DNA: TGCGCCAGCAGCCCGGAGGGGGGGATTGAAGCTTTCTTT
D: NA; J: TRBJ1-4; V: TRBV21-1; size: few; CDR3: CASSSRTMADEKLFF; DNA: TGTGCCAGCAGCTCGAGGACCATGGCAGATGAAAAACTGTTTTTT
D: TRBD1; J: TRBJ2-7; V: TRBV29-1; size: NA; CDR3: CSVEKGTGGSEQYF; DNA: TGCAGCGTTGAGAAAGGGACAGGGGGGAGCGAGCAGTACTTC
D: TRBD1; J: TRBJ2-5; V: TRBV7-2; size: many; CDR3: CASSRIPPGQGETQYF; DNA: TGTGCCAGCAGCCGAATACCACCGGGACAGGGGGAGACCCAGTACTTC
D: NA; J: TRBJ2-4; V: TRBV6-1; size: many; CDR3: CASSGQTKNIQYF; DNA: TGTGCCAGCAGTGGACAGACCAAAAACATTCAGTACTTC
D: NA; J: TRBJ2-1; V: TRBV4-3; size: NA; CDR3: CASSRGGASSYNEQFF; DNA: TGCGCCAGCTCAAGGGGGGGGGCCAGCTCCTACAATGAGCAGTTCTTC
D: TRBD1; J: TRBJ1-6; V: TRBV20-1; size: few; CDR3: CSARGGQGASPLHF; DNA: TGCAGTGCTAGAGGGGGACAGGGGGCCTCACCCCTCCACTTT
D: TRBD2; J: TRBJ2-1; V: TRBV4-2; size: many; CDR3: CASSQEVVAGGNEQFF; DNA: TGTGCCAGCAGCCAGGAGGTAGTAGCGGGGGGGAATGAGCAGTTCTTC
D: NA; J: TRBJ2-4; V: TRBV3-1; size: few; CDR3: CASSQKGVNIQYF; DNA: TGTGCCAGCAGCCAAAAGGGAGTCAACATTCAGTACTTC
D: NA; J: TRBJ1-4; V: TRBV6-1; size: few; CDR3: CASSWSTNEKLFF; DNA: TGTGCCAGCAGTTGGAGTACTAATGAAAAACTGTTTTTT
D: NA; J: TRBJ2-2; V: TRBV7-2; size: many; CDR3: CASSLRGTTYTGELFF; DNA: TGTGCCAGCAGCTTAAGGGGTACTACCTACACCGGGGAGCTGTTTTTT
D: TRBD1; J: TRBJ2-5; V: TRBV10-2; size: NA; CDR3: CSSMGQYGTGTQETQYF; DNA: TGCTCCAGCATGGGCCAGTACGGGACAGGGACACAAGAGACCCAGTACTTC
D: NA; J: TRBJ2-1; V: TRBV24-1; size: few; CDR3: CATSDLGFHEQFF; DNA: TGTGCCACCAGTGATTTAGGGTTTCATGAGCAGTTCTTC
D: NA; J: TRBJ2-1; V: TRBV6-2/TRBV6-3; size: few; CDR3: CASSAELGSNEQFF; DNA: TGTGCCAGCAGCGCCGAACTAGGTTCCAATGAGCAGTTCTTC
D: NA; J: TRBJ1-4; V: TRBV11-2; size: few; CDR3: CASSLDLANEKLFF; DNA: TGTGCCAGCAGCTTAGATTTGGCTAATGAAAAACTGTTTTTT
D: TRBD1; J: TRBJ1-2; V: TRBV6-1; size: many; CDR3: CASNDRGHGYTF; DNA: TGTGCCAGCAATGACAGGGGGCATGGCTACACCTTC
D: TRBD1; J: TRBJ2-1; V: TRBV29-1; size: once; CDR3: CSGGTGFSNQQFF; DNA: TGCAGCGGAGGGACAGGGTTTTCCAATCAGCAGTTCTTC
D: TRBD2; J: TRBJ2-1; V: TRBV28; size: many; CDR3: CASITPGGSSYNEQFF; DNA: TGTGCCAGCATTACACCCGGGGGGAGCTCCTACAATGAGCAGTTCTTC
D: TRBD1; J: TRBJ1-1; V: TRBV4-3; size: many; CDR3: CASSPTTQSGGGMAFF; DNA: TGCGCCAGCAGCCCTACTACCCAATCAGGGGGAGGAATGGCTTTCTTT
D: NA; J: TRBJ1-4; V: TRBV10-3; size: few; CDR3: CAIKSERANEKLFF; DNA: TGTGCCATCAAATCCGAGAGGGCTAATGAAAAACTGTTTTTT
D: NA; J: TRBJ2-7; V: TRBV20-1; size: NA; CDR3: CSAARFYEQYF; DNA: TGCAGTGCCGCCCGGTTCTACGAGCAGTACTTC
D: NA; J: TRBJ1-1; V: TRBV4-1; size: few; CDR3: CASSQRSLNTEAFF; DNA: TGCGCCAGCAGCCAACGCAGCTTGAACACTGAAGCTTTCTTT
D: NA; J: TRBJ2-7; V: TRBV9; size: NA; CDR3: CASSVAPTGTYEQYF; DNA: TGTGCCAGCAGCGTAGCTCCGACAGGCACTTACGAGCAGTACTTC
D: TRBD2; J: TRBJ2-3; V: TRBV4-2; size: NA; CDR3: CASSQDSASGGVRRTDTQYF; DNA: TGTGCCAGCAGCCAAGATTCGGCTAGCGGGGGGGTACGACGCACAGATACGCAGTATTTT
D: NA; J: TRBJ1-1; V: TRBV4-1; size: NA; CDR3: CASSHPGNTEAFF; DNA: TGCGCCAGCAGCCATCCAGGGAACACTGAAGCTTTCTTT
D: TRBD1; J: TRBJ1-2; V: TRBV4-3; size: NA; CDR3: CASSQDNAYRGYGYTF; DNA: TGCGCCAGCAGCCAAGATAACGCGTACAGGGGCTATGGCTACACCTTC
D: TRBD1; J: TRBJ1-6; V: TRBV6-1; size: NA; CDR3: CASSEWGTGVESYYNSPLHF; DNA: TGTGCCAGCAGTGAATGGGGGACAGGGGTAGAATCTTACTATAATTCACCCCTCCACTTT
D: NA; J: TRBJ2-3; V: TRBV4-3; size: NA; CDR3: CASSQKVARSGTDTQYF; DNA: TGCGCCAGCAGCCAAAAAGTAGCTAGGTCGGGCACAGATACGCAGTATTTT
D: TRBD2; J: TRBJ2-5; V: TRBV27; size: NA; CDR3: CASSLKGGLAGYVETQYF; DNA: TGTGCCAGCAGTTTAAAAGGGGGACTAGCGGGGTATGTGGAGACCCAGTACTTC
D: NA; J: TRBJ2-5; V: TRBV6-5; size: many; CDR3: CASSYGQGIETQYF; DNA: TGTGCCAGCAGTTACGGGCAGGGTATCGAGACCCAGTACTTC
D: TRBD1; J: TRBJ2-7; V: TRBV29-1; size: NA; CDR3: CSVVPGTGVDEQYF; DNA: TGCAGCGTGGTTCCTGGGACAGGGGTAGACGAGCAGTACTTC
D: NA; J: TRBJ2-5; V: TRBV7-2; size: few; CDR3: CASSLRWSEETQYF; DNA: TGTGCCAGCAGCTTGAGATGGTCCGAAGAGACCCAGTACTTC
D: NA; J: TRBJ1-5; V: TRBV6-5; size: NA; CDR3: CASSYSWDNQPQHF; DNA: TGTGCCAGCAGTTACTCGTGGGACAATCAGCCCCAGCATTTT
D: TRBD2; J: TRBJ2-7; V: TRBV7-6; size: few; CDR3: CASGNRDYRGEQYF; DNA: TGTGCCAGCGGCAACCGGGACTATCGAGGCGAGCAGTACTTC
D: TRBD2; J: TRBJ2-1; V: TRBV10-3; size: NA; CDR3: CAISGVNGGRREQFF; DNA: TGTGCCATCAGTGGGGTGAACGGGGGGAGGCGGGAGCAGTTCTTC
D: NA; J: TRBJ2-3; V: TRBV4-1; size: many; CDR3: CASSQESGPSTDTQYF; DNA: TGCGCCAGCAGCCAAGAAAGCGGCCCTAGCACAGATACGCAGTATTTT
D: NA; J: TRBJ1-2; V: TRBV27; size: NA; CDR3: CASSASGTHNYGYTF; DNA: TGTGCCAGCAGTGCGTCCGGGACACATAACTATGGCTACACCTTC
D: TRBD2; J: TRBJ2-3; V: TRBV24-1; size: NA; CDR3: CATSVGRGAVDTQYF; DNA: TGTGCCACCAGCGTCGGGCGGGGGGCGGTAGATACGCAGTATTTT
D: TRBD1; J: TRBJ2-3; V: TRBV5-1; size: many; CDR3: CASSFLGTGYDTQYF; DNA: TGCGCCAGCAGCTTCCTCGGGACAGGGTACGATACGCAGTATTTT
D: TRBD1; J: TRBJ2-5; V: TRBV9; size: few; CDR3: CASSAGTGGIQETQYF; DNA: TGTGCCAGCAGCGCTGGGACAGGGGGGATTCAAGAGACCCAGTACTTC
D: TRBD1; J: TRBJ1-2; V: TRBV7-3; size: few; CDR3: CASSTPGQGGHGYTF; DNA: TGTGCCAGCAGCACCCCGGGGCAGGGGGGACATGGCTACACCTTC
D: NA; J: TRBJ2-3; V: TRBV6-5; size: many; CDR3: CASSYAGGADTQYF; DNA: TGTGCCAGCAGTTACGCCGGGGGAGCAGATACGCAGTATTTT
D: NA; J: TRBJ2-5; V: TRBV2; size: few; CDR3: CASSGTSPLFGETQYF; DNA: TGTGCCAGCAGTGGGACTTCGCCGTTGTTCGGGGAGACCCAGTACTTC
D: NA; J: TRBJ2-3; V: TRBV7-3; size: few; CDR3: CASSPRGSGTDTQYF; DNA: TGTGCCAGCAGCCCCCGGGGTAGCGGCACAGATACGCAGTATTTT
D: TRBD1; J: TRBJ2-1; V: TRBV6-6; size: many; CDR3: CASSRPGQGINEQFF; DNA: TGTGCCAGCAGTAGGCCGGGACAGGGAATCAATGAGCAGTTCTTC